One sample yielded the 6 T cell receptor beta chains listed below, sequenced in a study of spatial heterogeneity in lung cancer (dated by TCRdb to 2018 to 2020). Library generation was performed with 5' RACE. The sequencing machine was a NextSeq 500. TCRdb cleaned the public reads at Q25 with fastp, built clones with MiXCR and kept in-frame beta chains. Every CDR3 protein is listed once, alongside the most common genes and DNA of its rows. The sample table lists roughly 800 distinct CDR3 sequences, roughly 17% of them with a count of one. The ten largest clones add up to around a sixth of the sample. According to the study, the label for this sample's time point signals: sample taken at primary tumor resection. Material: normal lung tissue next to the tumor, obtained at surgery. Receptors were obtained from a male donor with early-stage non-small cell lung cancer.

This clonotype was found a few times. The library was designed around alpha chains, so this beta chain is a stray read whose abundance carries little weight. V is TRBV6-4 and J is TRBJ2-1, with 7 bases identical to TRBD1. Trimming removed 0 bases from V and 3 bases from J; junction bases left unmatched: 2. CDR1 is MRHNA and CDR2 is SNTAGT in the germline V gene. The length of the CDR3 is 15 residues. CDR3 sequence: CASSDSRQGYNEQFF. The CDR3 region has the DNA TGTGCCAGCAGTGACTCGAGACAGGGCTACAATGAGCAGTTCTTC.

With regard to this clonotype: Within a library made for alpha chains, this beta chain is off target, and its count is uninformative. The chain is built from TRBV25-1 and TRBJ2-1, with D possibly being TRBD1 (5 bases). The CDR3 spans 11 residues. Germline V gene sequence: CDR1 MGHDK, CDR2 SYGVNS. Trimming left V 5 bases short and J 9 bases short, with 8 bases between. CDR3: CASSRQLEQFF. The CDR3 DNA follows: TGTGCCAGCAGTAGACAGCTTGAGCAGTTCTTC.

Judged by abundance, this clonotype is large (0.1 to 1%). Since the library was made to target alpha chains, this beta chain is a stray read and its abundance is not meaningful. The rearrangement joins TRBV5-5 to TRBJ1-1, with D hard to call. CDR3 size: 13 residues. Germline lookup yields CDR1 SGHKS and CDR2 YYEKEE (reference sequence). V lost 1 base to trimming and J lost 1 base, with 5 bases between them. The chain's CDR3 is CASSLRWNTEAFF. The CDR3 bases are TGTGCCAGCAGCTTGAGGTGGAACACTGAAGCTTTCTTT.

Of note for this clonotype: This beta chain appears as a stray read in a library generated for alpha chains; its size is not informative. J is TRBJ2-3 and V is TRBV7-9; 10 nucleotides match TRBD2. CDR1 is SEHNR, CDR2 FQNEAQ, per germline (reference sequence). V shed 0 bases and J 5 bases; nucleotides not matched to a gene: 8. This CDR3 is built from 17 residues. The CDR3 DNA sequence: TGTGCCAGCAGCTTAGCGACCCCTAGCGGGGGAGTAGATACGCAGTATTTT. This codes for CASSLATPSGGVDTQYF.

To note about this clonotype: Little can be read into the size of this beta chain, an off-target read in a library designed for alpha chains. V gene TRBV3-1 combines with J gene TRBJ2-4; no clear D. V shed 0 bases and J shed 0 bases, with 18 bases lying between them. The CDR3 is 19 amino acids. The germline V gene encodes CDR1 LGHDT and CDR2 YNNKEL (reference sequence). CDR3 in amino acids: CASSQDNPPSHLAKNIQYF. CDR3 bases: TGTGCCAGCAGCCAAGATAACCCTCCCTCCCACCTAGCCAAAAACATTCAGTACTTC.

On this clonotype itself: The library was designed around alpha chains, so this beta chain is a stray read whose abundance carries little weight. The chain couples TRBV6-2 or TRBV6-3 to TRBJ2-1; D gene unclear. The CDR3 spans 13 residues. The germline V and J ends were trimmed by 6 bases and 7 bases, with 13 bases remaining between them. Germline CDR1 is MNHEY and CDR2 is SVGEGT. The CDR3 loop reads CASSRPGSNEQFF. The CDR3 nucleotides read TGTGCCAGCAGCCGTCCCGGGTCGAATGAGCAGTTCTTC.